This T cell receptor beta chain was recovered during a study of shared clonotypes between healthy human individuals. Study conclusions and caveats: Of the naive CD4 clonotypes, around 4.7% were shared across a few donors.

In the case of this clone: Its antigen is unidentified.

The authors loaded roughly 180 ng DNA, 30,000 to 35,000 T cell genomes, into sorted-subset replicate PCRs. Only in-frame clones appear in the TCRdb table, and some are missing; sequencing was by immunoSEQ multiplex PCR. This table holds some 2,100,000 clones, about 92% found once. Germline V CDR1 and CDR2: SNHLY, FYNNEI. Trimming removed 6 bases from V and 6 bases from J; junction bases left unmatched: 3. This CDR3 has 12 residues. Positive CCR7 selection of CD45RO-negative cells yielded the naive CD8 cells, and terminally differentiated effector memory CD45RA+ cells were excluded. The receptor's source is a man aged 18 to 29 in good health. Some clones in this sample may be carry-over from other donors' samples. Sequencing was done on a sample of naive CD8+ T cells from PBMCs. The V call is TRBV2, the J call TRBJ1-2; 8 bases are shared with TRBD1. For the CDR3, the DNA is TGTGCCAGCAGAGACAGGGGTAATGGCTACACCTTC. Translated: CASRDRGNGYTF.